What follows are 7 T cell receptor beta chains derived from one specimen sequenced in a study of shared clonotypes between healthy human individuals. Sequencing was performed with immunoSEQ multiplex PCR; in TCRdb, only in-frame clones are kept and a portion is missing. The sample holds 2 million to 3 million clones, approximately 92% seen once. Source material: naive CD4+ T cells sorted from blood. Regarding subset: CD45RA+ positively selected. These receptors came from a man between 18 and 29 years old in good health.

Only a few counts were recorded for this clone. The CDR3 sequence: CAISESFTGDGYTF. In nucleotides, the CDR3 is TGTGCCATCAGTGAGTCCTTCACAGGGGACGGCTACACCTTC. J is TRBJ1-2 and V is TRBV10-3; 7 bases fit TRBD1. J was trimmed by 8 bases and V by 0 bases; bases with no gene match: 6. CDR1 is ENHRY, CDR2 SYGVKD, per germline. This CDR3 has 14 amino acids.

V gene TRBV6-1 combines with J gene TRBJ1-3; tentatively, D is TRBD1 (5 bases). The CDR3 is 15 amino acids. V was pared by 8 bases and J by 0 bases, with 14 bases between. CDR1 and CDR2 (germline): MNHNS, SASEGT. CDR3 in amino acids: CASREGPYSGNTIYF. In DNA form, the CDR3 reads TGTGCCAGCCGGGAGGGGCCCTACTCTGGAAACACCATATATTTT.

This chain connects TRBV4-3 to TRBJ1-6, with no clear D. Trimming removed 4 bases at V and 9 bases at J, with 16 bases between. Germline V gives CDR1 LGHNA, CDR2 YSLEER. The CDR3 contains 15 residues. The CDR3 reads CASSPMAAQASPLHF. DNA for the CDR3: TGCGCCAGCAGCCCCATGGCAGCCCAGGCTTCACCCCTCCACTTT.

The V and J genes are TRBV5-1 and TRBJ2-7; D not resolved. This CDR3 has 15 residues. Trimming removed 1 base from V and 2 bases from J, with 13 bases in between. The germline CDR1 and CDR2 sequences are SGHRS and YFSETQ. The CDR3: CASSLHGVGAYEQYF. CDR3 DNA: TGCGCCAGCAGCTTGCATGGGGTTGGGGCCTACGAGCAGTACTTC.

This chain uses TRBV6-1 with TRBJ2-5; the match to TRBD1 covers 8 bases. The DNA end favors TRBJ2-7, so the J call may be wrong. CDR3 length: 14 amino acids. The germline V gene encodes CDR1 MNHNS and CDR2 SASEGT. The CDR3 is CASIDRGSTYEQYF. DNA for the CDR3: TGTGCCAGCATCGACAGGGGCAGCACCTACGAGCAGTACTTC.

The chain joins TRBV28 to TRBJ1-5; 7 bases map to TRBD1. Germline CDR1 MDHEN, CDR2 SYDVKM. The CDR3 covers 15 residues. V shed 5 bases, J shed 6 bases, and the junction held 10 bases outside the gene matches. The CDR3 is CASSLLTGNGQPQHF. CDR3 sequence (DNA): TGTGCCAGCAGTCTCCTGACAGGGAACGGTCAGCCCCAGCATTTT.

The rearrangement uses TRBV7-2 and TRBJ2-2; D perhaps matches TRBD2 (6 bases). The ends were cut back, 5 bases at V and 4 bases at J, with 17 bases in the middle. This CDR3 region has 16 residues. The germline CDR1 and CDR2 sequences are SGHTA and FQGNSA. CDR3 nucleotide sequence: TGTGCCAGCAGCCCCCGGAGCGCGGGAAGCACCGGGGAGCTGTTTTTT. Translation gives CASSPRSAGSTGELFF.